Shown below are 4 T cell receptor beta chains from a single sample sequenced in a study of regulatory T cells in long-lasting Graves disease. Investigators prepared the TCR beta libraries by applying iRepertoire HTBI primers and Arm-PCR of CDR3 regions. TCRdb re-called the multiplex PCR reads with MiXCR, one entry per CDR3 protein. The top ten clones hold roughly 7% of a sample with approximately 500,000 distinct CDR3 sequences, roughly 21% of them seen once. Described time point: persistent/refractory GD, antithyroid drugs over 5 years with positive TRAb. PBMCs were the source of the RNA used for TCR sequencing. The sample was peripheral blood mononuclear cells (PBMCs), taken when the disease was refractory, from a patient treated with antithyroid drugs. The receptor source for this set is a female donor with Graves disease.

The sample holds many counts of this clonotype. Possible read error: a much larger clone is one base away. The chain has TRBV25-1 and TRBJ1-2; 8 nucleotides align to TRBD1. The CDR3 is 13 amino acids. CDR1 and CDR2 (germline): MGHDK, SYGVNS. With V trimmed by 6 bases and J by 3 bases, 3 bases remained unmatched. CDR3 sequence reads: CASSVTGDYGYTF. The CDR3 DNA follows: TGTGCCAGCAGCGTGACAGGGGACTATGGCTACACCTTC.

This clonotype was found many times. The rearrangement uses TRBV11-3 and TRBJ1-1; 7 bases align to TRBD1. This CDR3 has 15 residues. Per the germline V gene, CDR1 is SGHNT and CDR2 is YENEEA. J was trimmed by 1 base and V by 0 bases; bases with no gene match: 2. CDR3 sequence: CASSLERTGNTEAFF. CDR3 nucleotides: TGTGCCAGCAGCTTAGAGCGGACAGGGAACACTGAAGCTTTCTTT. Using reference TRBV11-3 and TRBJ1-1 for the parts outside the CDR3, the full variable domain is EAGVVQSPRYKIIEKKQPVAFWCNPISGHNTLYWYLQNLGQGPELLIRYENEEAVDDSQLPKDRFSAERLKGVDSTLKIQPAELGDSAVYLCASSLERTGNTEAFFGQGTRLTVV.

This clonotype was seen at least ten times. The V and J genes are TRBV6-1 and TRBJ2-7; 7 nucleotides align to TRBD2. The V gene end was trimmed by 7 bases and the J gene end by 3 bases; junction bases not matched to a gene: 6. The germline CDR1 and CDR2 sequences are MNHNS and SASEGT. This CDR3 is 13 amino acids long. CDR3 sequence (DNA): TGTGCCAGCACAACTAGCGCCGGCTACGAGCAGTACTTC. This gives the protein CASTTSAGYEQYF.

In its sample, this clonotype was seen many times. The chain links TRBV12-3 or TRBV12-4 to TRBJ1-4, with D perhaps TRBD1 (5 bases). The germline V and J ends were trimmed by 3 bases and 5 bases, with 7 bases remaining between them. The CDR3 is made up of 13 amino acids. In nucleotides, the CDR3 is TGTGCCAGCAGTTTTGGGACCAATGAAAAACTGTTTTTT. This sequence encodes CASSFGTNEKLFF.